What follows is one T cell receptor (beta chain) and its context. Its specificity is not known. The time point was: after dendritic cell vaccination, including at tumor progression/relapse. Isocitrate dehydrogenase mutation was absent in all glioblastoma patients. The PCR used 60 V beta and 13 J beta primers. Generated by immunoSEQ multiplex PCR, the TCRdb table keeps only in-frame clones and is missing some. The sample holds 100,000 or so clones, around 90% seen once. These data originate in a study of glioma-infiltrating T cells after dendritic cell vaccination. Study details: Dendritic cell vaccine was injected intradermally three times, biweekly.

Broader study findings: Complete blood and tumor specimen sets were limited to few patients.

This clonotype originated in a human donor with glioblastoma. Sequencing used blood, obtained after dendritic cell vaccination.

CDR3 sequence: CASSQDPLLAGGNNEQFF. In nucleotides, the CDR3 is TGTGCCAGCAGCCAAGACCCCCTACTAGCGGGGGGAAACAATGAGCAGTTCTTC. The chain combines TRBV4-2 with TRBJ2-1; 12 nucleotides match TRBD2. Unmatched junction bases numbered 8, after V lost 0 bases and J lost 5 bases. The CDR3 has 18 residues. Germline V CDR1 and CDR2: LGHNA, YNFKEQ.